This T cell receptor beta chain was retrieved from a study of T cell therapy after organ transplantation. General study points: Post-therapy CD8 clonality change correlated inversely with pretherapy clonality.

Time point: 20-29 weeks after completion of therapy. Germline CDR1 reads MNHNS; CDR2 reads SASEGT. V was pared by 6 bases and J by 6 bases, with 17 bases between. The CDR3 has 15 amino acids. Here immunoSEQ multiplex PCR was the method, and the copy in TCRdb shows in-frame clones only, minus some. The sample lists 1,000 to 1,500 clones, 63% occurring once. About this clone: Its target is unknown.

Sequenced material: CD8+ T cells from blood, taken after autologous CMV-specific T cell therapy. The receptor's source is a human patient who had received a solid organ transplant and had CMV disease. Some T cells may trace back to the graft donor. The chain couples TRBV6-1 to TRBJ1-4; D gene unclear. CDR3 protein: CASSGLGPLYEKLFF. The CDR3 region has the DNA TGTGCCAGCAGCGGATTGGGCCCGCTTTATGAAAAACTGTTTTTT.